This TCR beta chain emerged from a study of neurological immune-mediated disorders. For the study at large: Within the group of some 35 multiple sclerosis patients, approximately 31 were relapsing-remitting, while 3 were secondary progressive.

CDR3 size: 13 residues. Looked up from germline, CDR1 is SEHNR and CDR2 is FQNEAQ (reference sequence). V gave up 2 bases and J gave up 10 bases, with 12 bases separating them. From the 5' RACE reads, TCRdb called clonotypes with MiXCR, one entry per CDR3 protein. The repertoire has roughly 89,000 distinct CDR3 sequences, just over 2.5% of them found once; the top ten carry around 1.1%. At least ten counts were recorded for this clonotype. This chain uses TRBV7-9 with TRBJ2-1; D is uncertain. This clonotype was sampled from a woman aged 25 to 45 with multiple sclerosis. Sequencing was carried out using PBMCs. CDR3 amino acids: CASSLLSALEQFF. CDR3 nucleotides: TGTGCCAGCAGCTTACTCTCAGCGCTCGAGCAGTTCTTC. The variable domain in full, completed from reference TRBV7-9 and TRBJ2-1, reads DTGVSQNPRHKITKRGQNVTFRCDPISEHNRLYWYRQTLGQGPEFLTYFQNEAQLEKSRLLSDRFSAERPKGSFSTLEIQRTEQGDSAMYLCASSLLSALEQFFGPGTRLTVL.